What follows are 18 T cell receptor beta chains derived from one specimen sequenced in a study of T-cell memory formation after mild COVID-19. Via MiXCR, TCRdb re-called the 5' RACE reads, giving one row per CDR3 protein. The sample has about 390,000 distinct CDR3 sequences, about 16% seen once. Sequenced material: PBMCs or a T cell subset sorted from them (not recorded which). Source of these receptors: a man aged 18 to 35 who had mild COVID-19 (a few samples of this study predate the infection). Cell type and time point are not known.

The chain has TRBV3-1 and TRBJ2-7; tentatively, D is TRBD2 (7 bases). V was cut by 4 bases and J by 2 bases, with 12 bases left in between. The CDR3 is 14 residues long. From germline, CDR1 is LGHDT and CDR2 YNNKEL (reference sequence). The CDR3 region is CASSREGGTYEQYF. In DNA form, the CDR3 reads TGTGCCAGCAGCCGGGAGGGGGGTACCTACGAGCAGTACTTC.

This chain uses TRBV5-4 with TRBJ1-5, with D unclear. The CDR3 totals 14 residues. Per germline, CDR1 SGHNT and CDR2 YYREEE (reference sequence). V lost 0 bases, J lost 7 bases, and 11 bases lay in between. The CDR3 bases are TGTGCCAGCAGCTTGGCTGGGGTGCGGCAGCCCCAGCATTTT. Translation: CASSLAGVRQPQHF. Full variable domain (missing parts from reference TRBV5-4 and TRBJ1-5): ETGVTQSPTHLIKTRGQQVTLRCSSQSGHNTVSWYQQALGQGPQFIFQYYREEENGRGNFPPRFSGLQFPNYSSELNVNALELDDSALYLCASSLAGVRQPQHFGDGTRLSIL.

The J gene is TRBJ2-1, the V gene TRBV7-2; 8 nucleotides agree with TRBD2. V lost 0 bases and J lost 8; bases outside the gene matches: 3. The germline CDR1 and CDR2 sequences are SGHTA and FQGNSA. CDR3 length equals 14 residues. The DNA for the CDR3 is TGTGCCAGCAGCTTAGCTGGCGGGGGGTATGAGCAGTTCTTC. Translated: CASSLAGGGYEQFF.

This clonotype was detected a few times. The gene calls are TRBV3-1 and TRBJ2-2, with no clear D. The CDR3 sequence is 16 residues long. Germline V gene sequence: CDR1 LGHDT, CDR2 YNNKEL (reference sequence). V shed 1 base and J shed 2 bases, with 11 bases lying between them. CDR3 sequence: CASSQVVSTNTGELFF. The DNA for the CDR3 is TGTGCCAGCAGCCAAGTCGTCAGTACAAACACCGGGGAGCTGTTTTTT.

The CDR3 here is CASSGTSGSYNEQFF. The CDR3 DNA reads as TGTGCCAGCAGCGGGACTAGCGGCTCCTACAATGAGCAGTTCTTC. The genes are TRBV7-2 and TRBJ2-1, with TRBD2 matching over 11 bases. With 5 bases clipped from V and 0 bases from J, the junction kept 0 bases outside the gene matches. Germline CDR1 SGHTA, CDR2 FQGNSA. The CDR3 sequence is 15 residues long.

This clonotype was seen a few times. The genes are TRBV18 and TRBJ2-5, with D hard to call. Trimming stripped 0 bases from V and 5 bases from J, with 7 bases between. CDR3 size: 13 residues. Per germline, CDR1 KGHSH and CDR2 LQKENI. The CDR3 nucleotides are TGTGCCAGCTCACCACCTGGGATGGAGACCCAGTACTTC. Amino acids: CASSPPGMETQYF. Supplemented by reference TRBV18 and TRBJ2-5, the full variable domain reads NAGVMQNPRHLVRRRGQEARLRCSPMKGHSHVYWYRQLPEEGLKFMVYLQKENIIDESGMPKERFSAEFPKEGPSILRIQQVVRGDSAAYFCASSPPGMETQYFGPGTRLLVL.

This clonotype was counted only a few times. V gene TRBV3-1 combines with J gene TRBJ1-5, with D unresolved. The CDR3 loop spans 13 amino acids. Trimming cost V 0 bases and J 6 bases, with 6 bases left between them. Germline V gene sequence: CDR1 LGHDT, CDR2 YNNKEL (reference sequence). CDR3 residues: CASSQDRLQPQHF. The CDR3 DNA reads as TGTGCCAGCAGCCAAGATCGACTTCAGCCCCAGCATTTT.

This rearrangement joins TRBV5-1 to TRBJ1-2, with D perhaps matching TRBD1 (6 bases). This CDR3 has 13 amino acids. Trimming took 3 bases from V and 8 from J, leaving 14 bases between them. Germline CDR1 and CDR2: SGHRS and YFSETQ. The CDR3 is CASSSEGVGGYTF. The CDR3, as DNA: TGCGCCAGCAGCTCCGAGGGGGTGGGCGGCTACACCTTC.

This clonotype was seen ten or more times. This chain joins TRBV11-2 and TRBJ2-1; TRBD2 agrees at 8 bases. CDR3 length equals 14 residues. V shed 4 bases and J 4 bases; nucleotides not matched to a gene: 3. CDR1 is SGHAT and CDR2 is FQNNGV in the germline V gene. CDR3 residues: CASSSSGGYNEQFF. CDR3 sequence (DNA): TGTGCCAGCAGCTCCTCGGGAGGGTACAATGAGCAGTTCTTC.

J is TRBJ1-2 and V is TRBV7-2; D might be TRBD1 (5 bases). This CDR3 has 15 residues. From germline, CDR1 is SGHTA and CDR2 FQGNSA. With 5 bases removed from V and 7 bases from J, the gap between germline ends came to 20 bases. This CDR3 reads CASSLVGAQMSGYTF. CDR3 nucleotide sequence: TGTGCCAGCAGCCTAGTCGGGGCGCAGATGTCTGGCTACACCTTC.

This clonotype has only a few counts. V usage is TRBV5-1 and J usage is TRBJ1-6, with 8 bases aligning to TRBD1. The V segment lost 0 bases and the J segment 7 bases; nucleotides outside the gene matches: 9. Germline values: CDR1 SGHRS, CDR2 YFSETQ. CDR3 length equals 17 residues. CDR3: CASSLARQGAGNSPLHF. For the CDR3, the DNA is TGCGCCAGCAGCTTGGCCAGGCAGGGGGCTGGGAATTCACCCCTCCACTTT.

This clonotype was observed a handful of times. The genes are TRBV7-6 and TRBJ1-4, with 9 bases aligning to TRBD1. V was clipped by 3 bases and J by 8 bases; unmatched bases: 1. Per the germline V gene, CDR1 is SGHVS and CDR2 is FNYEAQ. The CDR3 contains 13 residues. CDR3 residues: CASSLTGGEKLFF. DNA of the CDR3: TGTGCCAGCAGCTTGACAGGGGGGGAAAAACTGTTTTTT.

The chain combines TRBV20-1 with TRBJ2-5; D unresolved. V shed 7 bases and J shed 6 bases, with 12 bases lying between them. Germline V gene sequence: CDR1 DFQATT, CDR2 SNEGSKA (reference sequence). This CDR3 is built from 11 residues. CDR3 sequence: CSGVGGKTQYF. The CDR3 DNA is TGCAGTGGAGTCGGTGGAAAGACCCAGTACTTC.

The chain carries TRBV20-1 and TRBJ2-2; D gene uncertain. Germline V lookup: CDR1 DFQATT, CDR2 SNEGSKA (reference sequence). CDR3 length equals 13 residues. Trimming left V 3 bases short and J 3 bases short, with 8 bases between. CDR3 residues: CSASRRDTGELFF. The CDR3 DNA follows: TGCAGTGCTAGTCGACGGGACACCGGGGAGCTGTTTTTT.

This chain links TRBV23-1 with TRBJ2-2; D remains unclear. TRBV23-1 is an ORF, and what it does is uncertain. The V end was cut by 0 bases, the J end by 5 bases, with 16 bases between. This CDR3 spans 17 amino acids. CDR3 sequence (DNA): TGCGCCAGCAGTCAATCGCCTCCTATGAAAGCAACCGGGGAGCTGTTTTTT. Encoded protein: CASSQSPPMKATGELFF.

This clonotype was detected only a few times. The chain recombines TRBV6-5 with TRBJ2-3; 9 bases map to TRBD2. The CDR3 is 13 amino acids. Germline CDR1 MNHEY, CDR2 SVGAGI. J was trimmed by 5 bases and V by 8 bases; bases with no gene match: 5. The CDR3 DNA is TGTGCCAGCGGACTAGCGAATAGAGATACGCAGTATTTT. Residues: CASGLANRDTQYF.

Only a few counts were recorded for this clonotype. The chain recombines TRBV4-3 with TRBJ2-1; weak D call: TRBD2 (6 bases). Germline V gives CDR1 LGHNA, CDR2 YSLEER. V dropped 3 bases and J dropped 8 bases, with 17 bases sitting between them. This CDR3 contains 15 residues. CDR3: CASSHLAALRDEQFF. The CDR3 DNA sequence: TGCGCCAGCAGCCACTTAGCGGCCCTACGGGATGAGCAGTTCTTC.

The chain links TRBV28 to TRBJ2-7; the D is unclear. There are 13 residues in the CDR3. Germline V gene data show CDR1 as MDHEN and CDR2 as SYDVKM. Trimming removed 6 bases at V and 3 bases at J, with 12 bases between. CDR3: CASSTRNFYEQYV. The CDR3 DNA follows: TGTGCCAGCAGCACCAGGAACTTCTACGAGCAGTACGTC.